Below, 20 T cell receptor beta chains from the same sample are listed, as sequenced in a study of yellow fever vaccine responses in identical twins. TCRdb independently ran MiXCR on the RT-PCR reads; one entry per CDR3 protein. The sample has around 7,700 distinct CDR3 sequences, around 84% seen once. This material consisted of T cells from blood (PBMCs), unsorted or a sorted subset (not recorded which), taken before or after yellow fever vaccination (not recorded which). These receptors all come from a woman aged 18-35 years who received the yellow fever vaccine.

In DNA form, the CDR3 reads TGTGCCAGCAGTTTTTCGGGAGGCACAGATACGCAGTATTTT. The encoded protein is CASSFSGGTDTQYF. The chain uses TRBV28 and TRBJ2-3; D is possibly TRBD2 (6 bases). Trimming removed 3 bases from V and 1 base from J, with 8 bases in between. Germline loops: CDR1 MDHEN, CDR2 SYDVKM. The CDR3 contains 14 residues.

This sequence joins TRBV5-1 and TRBJ1-1; D not certain. The CDR3 is made up of 14 amino acids. The germline V gene encodes CDR1 SGHRS and CDR2 YFSETQ. The V gene lost 2 bases and the J gene lost 5 bases, with 13 bases spanning the gap. The CDR3 DNA sequence: TGCGCCAGCAGCTTTGACATCCCTCCGACTGAAGCTTTCTTT. This encodes CASSFDIPPTEAFF. The whole variable domain, remainder taken from reference TRBV5-1 and TRBJ1-1, is KAGVTQTPRYLIKTRGQQVTLSCSPISGHRSVSWYQQTPGQGLQFLFEYFSETQRNKGNFPGRFSGRQFSNSRSEMNVSTLELGDSALYLCASSFDIPPTEAFFGQGTRLTVV.

The V gene is TRBV7-9, the J gene TRBJ2-5; D unresolved. The length of the CDR3 is 11 residues. CDR1 and CDR2 (germline): SEHNR, FQNEAQ (reference sequence). Trimming took 5 bases from V and 7 from J, leaving 8 bases between them. This chain's CDR3 is CASSISVTQYF. The DNA for the CDR3 is TGTGCCAGCAGCATATCGGTGACCCAGTACTTC.

This clonotype has just one count. CDR3 loop: CSAGGQGLAGRIGEQFF. CDR3 nucleotide sequence: TGCAGTGCTGGAGGACAGGGACTAGCGGGACGAATCGGTGAGCAGTTCTTC. V usage is TRBV20-1 and J usage is TRBJ2-1, with 13 nucleotides matching TRBD2. With 5 bases clipped from V and 9 bases from J, the junction kept 16 bases outside the gene matches. The V gene's germline CDR1 is DFQATT and CDR2 SNEGSKA (reference sequence). This CDR3 has 17 residues.

This sequence joins TRBV13 and TRBJ2-3; 7 bases are shared with TRBD1. Germline values: CDR1 PRHDT, CDR2 FYEKMQ (reference sequence). This CDR3 has 13 amino acids. Unmatched junction bases numbered 7, after V lost 5 bases and J lost 8 bases. The CDR3 reads CASSTTGSGTQYF. Here the CDR3 DNA reads TGTGCCAGCAGCACGACAGGGTCCGGTACGCAGTATTTT.

The chain recombines TRBV11-2 with TRBJ1-5; TRBD1 matches at 9 bases. V was clipped by 4 bases and J by 6 bases; unmatched bases: 13. The CDR3 is made up of 17 amino acids. Germline assignment: CDR1 SGHAT and CDR2 FQNNGV. The CDR3 DNA sequence: TGTGCCAGCAGCTCGCCGGGACAGGGAGTCCTGATTCAGCCCCAGCATTTT. Its protein product is CASSSPGQGVLIQPQHF.

The V and J genes are TRBV18 and TRBJ2-5, with TRBD2 as a possible D gene (5 bases). The CDR3 contains 14 residues. Germline lookup yields CDR1 KGHSH and CDR2 LQKENI. The V end was cut by 3 bases, the J end by 1 base, with 9 bases between. CDR3 protein: CASSPPSSQETQYF. The CDR3 nucleotides are TGTGCCAGCTCACCCCCTAGCAGCCAAGAGACCCAGTACTTC.

The chain combines TRBV18 with TRBJ2-7, with D uncertain. Trimming stripped 3 bases from V and 3 bases from J, with 3 bases between. The CDR3 runs to 11 residues. Germline V lookup: CDR1 KGHSH, CDR2 LQKENI. The CDR3 DNA is TGTGCCAGCTCACCGGACTACGAGCAGTACTTC. It specifies CASSPDYEQYF.

This chain uses TRBV29-1 with TRBJ2-7; 9 nucleotides align to TRBD2. Losses at the gene ends were 7 bases for V and 0 bases for J; bases not matched to a gene: 4. CDR3 size: 13 residues. Germline CDR1 SQVTM, CDR2 ANQGSEA. The DNA of the CDR3 is TGCAGCGCCGAGACTAGCGGCTCCTACGAGCAGTACTTC. Residues: CSAETSGSYEQYF.

The V and J genes are TRBV20-1 and TRBJ2-3, with 13 bases aligning to TRBD2. The CDR3 is 14 residues long. The germline V gene encodes CDR1 DFQATT and CDR2 SNEGSKA (reference sequence). Trimming removed 4 bases from V and 4 bases from J; junction bases left unmatched: 2. The CDR3 region has the DNA TGCAGTGCTACTGGACTAGCGGGGGCAGATACGCAGTATTTT. Translated: CSATGLAGADTQYF.

A single count supports this clonotype. This rearrangement joins TRBV19 to TRBJ1-4; D remains ambiguous. Germline CDR1 is LNHDA and CDR2 is SQIVND (reference sequence). V was pared by 4 bases and J by 8 bases, with 20 bases between. The CDR3 runs 16 residues. The CDR3 sequence: CASSTPTAGLREKLFF. In DNA form, the CDR3 reads TGTGCCAGTAGTACACCTACAGCTGGGCTACGCGAAAAACTGTTTTTT.

This chain links TRBV18 with TRBJ1-5; no reliable D call. The CDR3 contains 12 residues. V lost 3 bases to trimming and J lost 5 bases, with 5 bases between them. In germline, CDR1 is KGHSH, CDR2 LQKENI. Here the CDR3 reads CASSPLHQPQHF. In DNA form, the CDR3 reads TGTGCCAGCTCACCCTTACATCAGCCCCAGCATTTT. The full variable domain, completed using reference TRBV18 and TRBJ1-5, is NAGVMQNPRHLVRRRGQEARLRCSPMKGHSHVYWYRQLPEEGLKFMVYLQKENIIDESGMPKERFSAEFPKEGPSILRIQQVVRGDSAAYFCASSPLHQPQHFGDGTRLSIL.

The chain couples TRBV3-1 to TRBJ2-7; 7 bases align to TRBD2. Germline trimming cut 1 base from V and 0 bases from J; bases unmatched to any gene: 3. CDR1 and CDR2 from the germline V gene are LGHDT and YNNKEL (reference sequence). The CDR3 runs 15 residues. The CDR3 DNA reads TGTGCCAGCAGCCAAGTAGCGGGTAGCTCCTACGAGCAGTACTTC. Its protein product is CASSQVAGSSYEQYF.

CDR3 region: CSVEIMGRPLQETQYF. The CDR3 DNA follows: TGCAGCGTTGAAATCATGGGTAGACCTCTCCAAGAGACCCAGTACTTC. V gene TRBV29-1 combines with J gene TRBJ2-5, with D unresolved. The germline V and J ends were trimmed by 2 bases and 1 base, with 17 bases remaining between them. CDR1 is SQVTM, CDR2 ANQGSEA, per germline. CDR3 length equals 16 residues.

The rearrangement links TRBV2 to TRBJ2-1, with a weak D call TRBD2 (6 bases). The CDR3 has 15 residues. Deletions cut 4 bases from V and 4 bases from J, with 14 bases between. Germline assignment: CDR1 SNHLY and CDR2 FYNNEI. The CDR3 coding sequence is TGTGCCAGCAGTGGGGACCTCGGGGGATACAATGAGCAGTTCTTC. It yields the protein CASSGDLGGYNEQFF.

The chain employs TRBV12-3 or TRBV12-4 and TRBJ2-5; a possible D gene is TRBD2 (7 bases). The CDR3 length is 15 residues. Between the trimmed V and J ends, which lost 3 bases and 4 bases, there was a span of 15 bases. CDR3 in DNA: TGTGCCAGCAGTTTGGGGGGGGCGGCCCGAGAGACCCAGTACTTC. Translated, it gives CASSLGGAARETQYF.

This clonotype has only a few counts. The rearrangement uses TRBV30 and TRBJ1-2; 8 bases fit TRBD1. CDR1 GTSNPN and CDR2 SVGIG come from the germline V gene (reference sequence). After removal of 0 bases from V and 2 bases from J, the junction contained 5 bases not matched to a gene. CDR3 length: 15 residues. CDR3 nucleotides: TGTGCCTGGAGTGTACGGGCAGGGGGCAACTATGGCTACACCTTC. Its protein is CAWSVRAGGNYGYTF.

CDR3 amino acids: CASSRRGGDEKLFF. CDR3 in DNA: TGTGCCAGCTCCCGTCGAGGGGGAGATGAAAAACTGTTTTTT. The V gene is TRBV11-2, the J gene TRBJ1-4; D is possibly TRBD1 (6 bases). Germline values: CDR1 SGHAT, CDR2 FQNNGV. The CDR3 contains 14 residues. V was clipped by 8 bases and J by 6 bases, with 16 bases between them.

J is TRBJ2-7 and V is TRBV6-5, with D perhaps given as TRBD1 or TRBD2 (5 bases each). The germline V gene has CDR1 MNHEY and CDR2 SVGAGI. CDR3 length: 13 residues. V was trimmed by 0 bases and J by 12 bases, leaving 15 bases between them. The CDR3 loop is CASSYSIWDPSYF. DNA of the CDR3: TGTGCCAGCAGTTACTCCATCTGGGACCCCTCGTACTTC.

The gene calls are TRBV7-9 and TRBJ1-6; D unclear. CDR3 length: 14 residues. V was trimmed by 3 bases and J by 5 bases, leaving 8 bases between them. Germline CDR1 is SEHNR and CDR2 is FQNEAQ (reference sequence). The CDR3 nucleotides are TGTGCCAGCAGCTTGGAACCTAATAATTCACCCCTCCACTTT. It codes for CASSLEPNNSPLHF.